The following is a TCR beta chain sequence with its context. The source of the sample is a study of cytomegalovirus exposure and HLA in healthy donors. Trimming pared 1 base from V and 0 bases from J, leaving 7 bases between. Germline CDR1 is SGHTA and CDR2 is FQGNSA. The CDR3 runs to 15 residues. PCR primers comprised 60 Vbeta and 13 Jbeta primers. Original processing notes: Later reanalysis found about 80 million unique TCR beta chains, about 10 million of them shared. TCRdb's table, derived via immunoSEQ multiplex PCR, lists solely in-frame clones and lacks some. V and J calls and clone size follow that table, whereas D and trimming were derived from the DNA. The table has some 100,000 clones, roughly 74% seen once.

The TCR was taken from a woman in her 40s in good health and CMV-seronegative. Sequencing input: PBMCs. The chain has TRBV7-2 and TRBJ1-5; no definite D call. The CDR3 DNA reads TGTGCCAGCAGCTTAGGTTCCAGTAGCAATCAGCCCCAGCATTTT. Residues: CASSLGSSSNQPQHF.